Below are 20 T cell receptor beta chains sequenced from a single sample in a study of T cells after yellow fever vaccination (dated by TCRdb to the late 2010s). Interpreted using the paper, the treatment or condition label stands for: live attenuated yellow fever vaccine strain. Library preparation employed 5' RACE. TCRdb names Illumina HiSeq 2500 as the instrument used. TCRdb trimmed public reads at Q25 via fastp, called clones via MiXCR and kept in-frame beta chains. Each CDR3 protein appears once, grouped with its most common genes and DNA. Across this sample there are a few hundred thousand distinct CDR3 sequences, with 13% seen only once. Of the sample, about 0.51% falls within the top ten clones. The source was CD4+ T cells sorted from PBMCs, collected 45 days after the yellow fever booster vaccination. The origin of the receptors is a man younger than 45 who received the YFV17D yellow fever vaccine.

The gene calls are TRBV20-1 and TRBJ2-3, with 7 nucleotides matching TRBD1. CDR3 length equals 13 residues. Trimming removed 5 bases from V and 4 bases from J; junction bases left unmatched: 6. Germline V gene sequence: CDR1 DFQATT, CDR2 SNEGSKA (reference sequence). The CDR3 DNA reads TGCAGTGCTCTCCGGACAGGAGCAGATACGCAGTATTTT. Protein product: CSALRTGADTQYF.

This clonotype was counted between two and nine times. The chain recombines TRBV5-5 with TRBJ2-7, with 9 bases identical to TRBD2. Germline V gene data show CDR1 as SGHKS and CDR2 as YYEKEE (reference sequence). The CDR3 is 15 amino acids. The V and J ends lost 2 bases and 3 bases, in that order; junction bases with no gene match: 6. This CDR3 reads CASSLRLADDYEQYF. CDR3 nucleotides: TGTGCCAGCAGCTTAAGACTAGCGGATGACTACGAGCAGTACTTC.

This chain uses TRBV7-2 with TRBJ2-3; the match to TRBD2 covers 9 bases. CDR3 length: 14 amino acids. With V trimmed by 8 bases and J by 6 bases, 9 bases remained unmatched. Per the germline V gene, CDR1 is SGHTA and CDR2 is FQGNSA. CDR3 in amino acids: CASSSSGRIDTQYF. In DNA, the CDR3 is TGTGCCAGCTCATCCAGCGGGAGGATCGATACGCAGTATTTT.

This clonotype was recorded a few times. This chain joins TRBV12-3 or TRBV12-4 and TRBJ2-1; D perhaps matches TRBD2 (7 bases). The CDR3 covers 11 residues. V lost 5 bases, J lost 13 bases, and 12 bases lay in between. Written as DNA, the CDR3 is TGTGCCAGCAGTAGGGGGGGACCACAGTTCTTC. Amino acids: CASSRGGPQFF.

The sample holds a few counts of this clonotype. V is TRBV5-6 and J is TRBJ2-1; no firm D call. V was clipped by 3 bases and J by 10 bases, with 14 bases between them. CDR1 and CDR2 (germline): SGHDT, YYEEEE. The CDR3 is 13 residues long. The CDR3, as DNA: TGTGCCAGCAGCTCGGTTTACGGTACAGAGCAGTTCTTC. It codes for CASSSVYGTEQFF.

This clonotype has more than one count but fewer than ten. The chain employs TRBV11-2 and TRBJ2-7; tentatively, D is TRBD1 (6 bases). Trimming pared 3 bases from V and 3 bases from J, leaving 12 bases between. From germline, CDR1 is SGHAT and CDR2 FQNNGV. The CDR3 is 14 amino acids. The CDR3 is CASSFRGSVYEQYF. In DNA form, the CDR3 reads TGTGCCAGCAGCTTTAGGGGGTCTGTCTACGAGCAGTACTTC. The full variable domain, completed using reference TRBV11-2 and TRBJ2-7, is EAGVAQSPRYKIIEKRQSVAFWCNPISGHATLYWYQQILGQGPKLLIQFQNNGVVDDSQLPKDRFSAERLKGVDSTLKIQPAKLEDSAVYLCASSFRGSVYEQYFGPGTRLTVT.

On this clonotype: A clone one base away is much larger, so this may be a read error. The chain carries TRBV12-3 or TRBV12-4 and TRBJ2-4, with 8 bases matching TRBD1. Trimming at V came to 0 bases and at J to 7 bases, leaving 8 bases not matched to a gene. This CDR3 comprises 16 residues. DNA of the CDR3: TGTGCCAGCAGTTTAGCGCCGGGACAGGTAAATAACATTCAGTACTTC. It yields the protein CASSLAPGQVNNIQYF.

The rearrangement joins TRBV25-1 to TRBJ2-7; D uncertain. Germline assignment: CDR1 MGHDK and CDR2 SYGVNS. V lost 11 bases to trimming and J lost 2 bases, with 19 bases between them. This CDR3 contains 14 residues. Here the CDR3 DNA reads TGTGCCTCCGGAATAGAGGCGACCACCTACGAGCAGTACTTC. This translates into CASGIEATTYEQYF.

The rearrangement joins TRBV20-1 to TRBJ2-7; perhaps TRBD2 as D (6 bases). The CDR3 runs to 12 residues. CDR1 and CDR2 (germline): DFQATT, SNEGSKA (reference sequence). The V and J ends lost 6 bases and 1 base respectively, with 10 bases between them. The CDR3 sequence: CSACLASYEQYF. CDR3 coding DNA: TGCAGTGCATGTCTAGCGTCCTACGAGCAGTACTTC.

This clonotype has only a few counts. This chain links TRBV20-1 with TRBJ2-3; the match to TRBD1 covers 7 bases. The CDR3 contains 14 residues. Germline CDR1 reads DFQATT; CDR2 reads SNEGSKA (reference sequence). In DNA form, the CDR3 reads TGCAGCCCTAAACAGGGGAGTGAAATAGATACGCAGTATTTT. Translation gives CSPKQGSEIDTQYF.

For this clonotype: Relative to the germline gene, one junction end is altered; a read error may explain this. The V gene is TRBV12-3 or TRBV12-4, the J gene TRBJ1-2; D gene unclear. The CDR3 sequence is 11 residues long. This CDR3 is CDSSSYRGYTF. The DNA for the CDR3 is TGTGACAGCAGCTCCTATCGTGGCTACACCTTC.

The V and J genes are TRBV5-1 and TRBJ1-1, with TRBD1 matching over 11 bases. In germline, CDR1 is SGHRS, CDR2 YFSETQ. The CDR3 is made up of 14 amino acids. Losses at the gene ends were 4 bases for V and 5 bases for J; bases not matched to a gene: 4. The CDR3 here is CASSHGTGGTEAFF. CDR3 coding DNA: TGCGCCAGCAGCCACGGGACAGGGGGGACTGAAGCTTTCTTT.

This clonotype was counted a few times. This chain uses TRBV18 with TRBJ2-1; TRBD1 might be the D (6 bases). Germline assignment: CDR1 KGHSH and CDR2 LQKENI. The CDR3 is 15 amino acids. V shed 3 bases and J shed 2 bases, with 11 bases lying between them. The CDR3 here is CASSPGHEAYNEQFF. As DNA, the CDR3 is TGTGCCAGCTCACCGGGACATGAGGCCTACAATGAGCAGTTCTTC.

This clonotype occurred a few times. This chain uses TRBV20-1 with TRBJ1-6; 7 nucleotides match TRBD1. CDR3 size: 15 residues. Germline V gene lookup returns CDR1 DFQATT and CDR2 SNEGSKA (reference sequence). With V trimmed by 6 bases and J by 9 bases, 14 bases remained unmatched. The DNA for the CDR3 is TGCAGTGCCCCCCTTGGGACAGACGGGAGTTCACCCCTCCACTTT. Translated, it gives CSAPLGTDGSSPLHF.

CDR3 DNA: TGTGCCAGTGGAGGCGGCCAGGGGTGGTTCTGGAACACCGGGGAGCTGTTTTTT. Encoded protein: CASGGGQGWFWNTGELFF. The chain employs TRBV19 and TRBJ2-2, with D perhaps matching TRBD1 (6 bases). The CDR3 covers 18 residues. Per the germline V gene, CDR1 is LNHDA and CDR2 is SQIVND (reference sequence). V was trimmed by 8 bases and J by 1 base, leaving 23 bases between them.

The CDR3 region has the DNA TGTGCCAGCAGCTTAGAGACGGGCCGGCGGGATGAGCAGTTCTTC. Its protein is CASSLETGRRDEQFF. The V and J genes are TRBV7-9 and TRBJ2-1; D may be TRBD2 (5 bases). The length of the CDR3 is 15 residues. Trimming pared 1 base from V and 8 bases from J, leaving 15 bases between. The germline CDR1 and CDR2 sequences are SEHNR and FQNEAQ (reference sequence).

The table lists this clonotype with a few counts. The chain employs TRBV27 and TRBJ2-7; D is unclear. V was cut by 5 bases and J by 4 bases, with 6 bases left in between. Germline CDR1 reads MNHEY; CDR2 reads SMNVEV (reference sequence). This CDR3 is 11 amino acids long. The CDR3 loop is CASSIPYEQYF. The CDR3 DNA reads as TGTGCCAGCAGTATCCCTTACGAGCAGTACTTC.

This clonotype was counted only a few times. This sequence joins TRBV20-1 and TRBJ1-2; 7 positions agree with TRBD1. This CDR3 contains 13 residues. The junction had 6 bases not matched to a gene; V was cut back by 6 bases and J by 2 bases. The V gene's germline CDR1 is DFQATT and CDR2 SNEGSKA (reference sequence). Here the CDR3 DNA reads TGCAGTGCCGGCGGACAGGAAAACTATGGCTACACCTTC. This encodes CSAGGQENYGYTF.

V is TRBV6-1 and J is TRBJ2-7; 9 bases are shared with TRBD1. Germline V gives CDR1 MNHNS, CDR2 SASEGT. V lost 6 bases to trimming and J lost 0 bases; unmatched junction nucleotides: 12. The CDR3 has 17 residues. The CDR3 nucleotides are TGTGCCAGCAGCCGGGACAGGGTAGAAGCCTCCTCCTACGAGCAGTACTTC. Its protein is CASSRDRVEASSYEQYF.

The V call is TRBV20-1, the J call TRBJ2-5, with a tentative D call TRBD2 (5 bases). CDR3 length: 13 residues. V shed 7 bases and J shed 3 bases, with 15 bases lying between them. CDR1 and CDR2 (germline): DFQATT, SNEGSKA (reference sequence). This CDR3 reads CSERSPGKETQYF. The CDR3 region has the DNA TGCAGTGAAAGATCTCCCGGGAAAGAGACCCAGTACTTC.